The sequence of this T cell receptor (beta chain) was determined in a study of shared clonotypes between healthy human individuals. Sequencing was performed with immunoSEQ multiplex PCR; in TCRdb, only in-frame clones are kept and a portion is missing. The sample carries 2 million or so clones, 85% to 95% recorded once. The germline CDR1 and CDR2 sequences are SNHLY and FYNNEI. Trimming took 7 bases from V and 2 from J; bases not matched to a gene: 5. The CDR3 has 15 amino acids. Naive CD8 cells lacked CD45RO and underwent positive selection for CCR7, leaving out terminally differentiated effector memory CD45RA+ cells.

This clonotype was sampled from a man aged 18-30 years in good health. Sequences were obtained from naive CD8+ T cells sorted from blood. The chain employs TRBV2 and TRBJ2-3; 11 bases agree with TRBD2. CDR3 coding DNA: TGTGCCAGCACGCCGACTAGCGGGGTCACAGATACGCAGTATTTT. Protein sequence: CASTPTSGVTDTQYF.